In this sample, the clone carrying this TCR beta chain turned up many times. The sample originates from a study of human T cells and chemical hapten exposure. Study-level information: DPC 0.01% went on the upper back by patch test, with reading at 6 days. The patient population, which was mostly female, had alopecia areata, totalis or universalis.

Library construction involved attaching unique molecular identifiers to individual cDNA molecules, which allowed quantitative, reproducible TCR counting. Using its own MiXCR run on the RACE reads, TCRdb lists one record per CDR3 protein. The sample yields around 80,000 distinct CDR3 sequences, 6.6% seen once. CDR3 length: 17 residues. V was pared by 5 bases and J by 7 bases, with 14 bases of the junction left unmatched. The germline V gene has CDR1 MNHEY and CDR2 SVGAGI. Described time point: patch test 2, 6 weeks after DPC sensitization. Specified treatment: therapeutic diphenylcyclopropenone sensitization with weekly scalp DPC. Extraction yielded total RNA from whole blood (unfractionated).

This receptor was obtained from a woman in her thirties with alopecia areata. Some clones in this sample may be carry-over from other donors' samples. The V and J genes are TRBV6-5 and TRBJ1-2, with 12 positions matching TRBD1. The sample here was whole blood, taken in connection with sensitization to the hapten diphenylcyclopropenone (DPC). The CDR3 coding sequence is TGTGCCAGCAGTACCGGGGACAGGGGGCGTAGGGCTGGTGGCTACACCTTC. Its translation: CASSTGDRGRRAGGYTF.